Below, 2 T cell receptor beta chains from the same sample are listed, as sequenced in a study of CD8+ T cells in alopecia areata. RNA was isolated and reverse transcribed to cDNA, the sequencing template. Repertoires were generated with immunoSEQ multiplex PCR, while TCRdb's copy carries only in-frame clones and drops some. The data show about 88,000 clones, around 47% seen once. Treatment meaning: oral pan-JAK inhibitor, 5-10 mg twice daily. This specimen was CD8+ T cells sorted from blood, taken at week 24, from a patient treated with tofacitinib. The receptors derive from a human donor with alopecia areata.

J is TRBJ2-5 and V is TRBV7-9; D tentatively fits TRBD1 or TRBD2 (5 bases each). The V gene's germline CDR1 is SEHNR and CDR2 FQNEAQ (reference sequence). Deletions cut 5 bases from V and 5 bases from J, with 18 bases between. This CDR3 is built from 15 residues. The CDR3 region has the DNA TGTGCCAGCAGCCTATCACGGGACCTAAGGGAGACCCAGTACTTC. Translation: CASSLSRDLRETQYF.

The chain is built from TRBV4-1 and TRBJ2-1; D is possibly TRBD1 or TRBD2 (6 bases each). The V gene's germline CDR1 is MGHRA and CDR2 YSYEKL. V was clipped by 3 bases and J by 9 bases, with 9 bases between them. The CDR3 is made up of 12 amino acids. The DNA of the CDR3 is TGCGCCAGCAGCCAGAGGGGGGTTGAGCAGTTCTTC. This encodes CASSQRGVEQFF.